These T cell receptor beta chains were read from a single sample in a study of shared clonotypes between healthy human individuals. Assay used: immunoSEQ multiplex PCR; TCRdb lists only in-frame clones, some missing. The table lists 1,100,000 or so clones, approximately 80% of them singletons, with more than 0.45% in the top ten. The material sequenced was memory CD4+ T cells from PBMCs. The receptor source for this set is a man between 18 and 35 years old in good health. Some clones in this sample may be carry-over from other donors' samples. The CDR3 runs from the conserved cysteine through the conserved F or W. The order of the fields is V gene, D gene, J gene, clone size, CDR3 DNA, CDR3 protein. D genes are given only for firm matches. Clone size is stated in some rows and not others, as once, few, many or a class when expanded.

>TRBV28|.|TRBJ1-5|.
TGTGCCAGCAGTTTAGGAATAGGCGTTAATCAGCCCCAGCATTTT
CASSLGIGVNQPQHF
>TRBV28|.|TRBJ1-1|.
TGTGCCAGCATTCCTTCATTTAGAAGCACTGAAGCTTTCTTT
CASIPSFRSTEAFF
>TRBV6-1|TRBD2|TRBJ2-2|.
TGTGCCAGCAGTGGGGGACTAGCGGGAGGGCCGGACGGGGAGCTGTTTTTT
CASSGGLAGGPDGELFF
>TRBV19|.|TRBJ1-5|once
TGTGCCAGTAGGACGACAGATGCCCTCAATCAGCCCCAGCATTTT
CASRTTDALNQPQHF
>TRBV11-3|TRBD2|TRBJ2-1|.
TGTGCCAGCAGCTTAAGGGGGTCTAGCGGGAGCTTGAACAATGAGCAGTTCTTC
CASSLRGSSGSLNNEQFF
>TRBV28|TRBD1|TRBJ1-5|.
TGTGCCAGCAGACCACAGGGGGTGAACCAGCCCCAGCATTTT
CASRPQGVNQPQHF
>TRBV6-5|.|TRBJ2-7|.
TGTGCCAGCAGTTCTCGCGCCAGCTCCTACGAGCAGTACTTC
CASSSRASSYEQYF
>TRBV5-1|TRBD2|TRBJ2-5|.
TGCGCCAGCAGCTCGACTAGCGGGAGGGCCAGTGCAGAGACCCAGTACTTC
CASSSTSGRASAETQYF
>TRBV4-2|TRBD2|TRBJ2-7|.
TGTGCCAGCAGCCAAGATTTAGCGGGAGGGCCACTTTACGAGCAGTACTTC
CASSQDLAGGPLYEQYF
>TRBV19|.|TRBJ2-6|.
TGTGCCACCAAAGCAGGGGCTGGGGCCAACGTCCTGACTTTC
CATKAGAGANVLTF
>TRBV4-2|.|TRBJ2-5|once
TGTGCCAGCAGCCTCCTCGGGCAGGAGACCCAGTACTTC
CASSLLGQETQYF
>TRBV28|TRBD1|TRBJ1-2|.
TGTGCCAGCAGAACCGGACAGGCTACTAACTATGGCTACACCTTC
CASRTGQATNYGYTF
>TRBV27|.|TRBJ1-1|few
TGTGCCAGCAGTTTGAGGGACATGAACACTGAAGCTTTCTTT
CASSLRDMNTEAFF
>TRBV7-3|TRBD2|TRBJ2-2|.
TGTGCCAGCAGCCTTCGTAGCGGGAGGGCTCTCGGGGAGCTGTTTTTT
CASSLRSGRALGELFF
>TRBV7-9|TRBD2|TRBJ2-3|.
TGTGCCAGCAGACGAAGCGGGAGCTTCGCAGATACGCAGTATTTT
CASRRSGSFADTQYF
>TRBV18|TRBD1|TRBJ2-5|.
TGTGCCAGCTCACCATCGGACAGGGGGCAGGCCCAGTACTTC
CASSPSDRGQAQYF
>TRBV11-2|.|TRBJ1-1|.
TGTGCCAGCAGCTATACGACAGACCTTGAAGCTTTCTTT
CASSYTTDLEAFF
>TRBV6-1|.|TRBJ1-2|.
TGTGCCAGCAGTGAATTACCCGTGGGCGGCTACACCTTC
CASSELPVGGYTF
>TRBV28|.|TRBJ1-1|.
TGTGCCAGCTGGAAGGATGGAAACACTGAAGCTTTCTTT
CASWKDGNTEAFF
>TRBV4-2|.|TRBJ1-1|many
TGTGCCAGCAGCCTCGGGCCTAACACTGAAGCTTTCTTT
CASSLGPNTEAFF
>TRBV5-1|.|TRBJ2-3|.
TGCGCCAGCAGCTTGGAGGGAGCGCGGACAGATACGCAGTATTTT
CASSLEGARTDTQYF
>TRBV6-5|.|TRBJ1-2|few
TGTGCCAGCAGTTACTCGGGGGGTAACTATGGCTACACCTTC
CASSYSGGNYGYTF
>TRBV11-2|TRBD2|TRBJ2-7|few
TGTGCCAGCAGCCTGGCTAGCGGGAGGACCTACGAGCAGTACTTC
CASSLASGRTYEQYF
>TRBV4-1|.|TRBJ2-3|.
TGCGCCAGCAGCCAAAGGATTTCCACAGATACGCAGTATTTT
CASSQRISTDTQYF
>TRBV27|.|TRBJ1-1|.
TGTGCCAGCAGTTCCTATCGGACAGTACTCATGAACACTGAAGCTTTCTTT
CASSSYRTVLMNTEAFF
>TRBV7-3|.|TRBJ1-1|.
TGTGCCAGCAGTCCTCAGGGAGACACTGAAGCTTTCTTT
CASSPQGDTEAFF
>TRBV19|TRBD1|TRBJ1-5|few
TGTGCCAGTAGTCGACAGGGCGATCAGCCCCAGCATTTT
CASSRQGDQPQHF
>TRBV7-2|.|TRBJ1-1|.
TGTGCCAGCAGCTTACTGGGTGGTCCGGGCACTGAAGCTTTCTTT
CASSLLGGPGTEAFF
>TRBV11-2|.|TRBJ1-5|.
TGTGCCAGCAGCCGAGACTTGACTCAGCCCCAGCATTTT
CASSRDLTQPQHF
>TRBV2|TRBD1|TRBJ2-5|once
TGTGCCAGCAACAGGGGGGACCAAGAGACCCAGTACTTC
CASNRGDQETQYF
>TRBV7-2|TRBD2|TRBJ2-3|once
TGTGCCAGCAAACTGGGAGCGGGACTCACAGATACGCAGTATTTT
CASKLGAGLTDTQYF
>TRBV19|TRBD1|TRBJ2-7|once
TGTGCCAGTAGTGGACAGGGATTGAAGCAGTACTTC
CASSGQGLKQYF
>TRBV11-2|TRBD1|TRBJ2-5|.
TGTGCCAGCAGCTTAATAGGGGGCACCATCCCCCTAGAGACCCAGTACTTC
CASSLIGGTIPLETQYF
>TRBV6-6|.|TRBJ2-7|few
TGTGCCAGCAGTTACGCTCAAGCAACCTACGAGCAGTACTTC
CASSYAQATYEQYF
>TRBV5-4|.|TRBJ1-1|.
TGTGCCAGCAGCTTGTATCCCGGGGCGGGAGGAAACACTGAAGCTTTCTTT
CASSLYPGAGGNTEAFF
>TRBV9|.|TRBJ2-3|.
TGTGCCAGCAGCGTAGATCACCTTAGTCAGGGAGATACGCAGTATTTT
CASSVDHLSQGDTQYF
>TRBV29-1|TRBD2|TRBJ2-5|.
TGCAGCGTCGCGGGGGGGGAACAGCCCTTTTCCCAAGAGACCCAGTACTTC
CSVAGGEQPFSQETQYF
>TRBV28|TRBD1|TRBJ1-3|few
TGTGCCAGCAGTGGTCAGGGGGCTGGAAACACCATATATTTT
CASSGQGAGNTIYF
>TRBV27|TRBD2|TRBJ2-5|.
TGTGCCAGCAGAGGGGTTGGGCTAGCGGAAGAGACCCAGTACTTC
CASRGVGLAEETQYF
>TRBV18|TRBD1|TRBJ2-7|.
TGTGCCAGCTCAGCCGCCGGGACAGGGACCTACGAGCAGTACTTC
CASSAAGTGTYEQYF